This entry is about one T cell receptor beta chain. Its antigen remains unknown. The data stem from a study of siplizumab effects on memory and regulatory T cells. V was trimmed by 1 base and J by 6 bases, leaving 7 bases between them. Germline V gives CDR1 DFQATT, CDR2 SNEGSKA (reference sequence). This CDR3 spans 11 amino acids. Approximately 100,000 TCR templates per sample were assayed. Sequenced by immunoSEQ multiplex PCR; TCRdb stores in-frame clones only, minus some. The data hold about 80,000 clones, with about 95% observed a single time. General observations from the study: In unstimulated cells, naive T cells appeared more diverse than memory T cells and seemed major alloresponse contributors.

Sequencing was done on a sample of CD8+ T cells sorted from blood. The chain employs TRBV20-1 and TRBJ2-7, with D hard to call. This receptor was identified in a human donor in good health. The CDR3 sequence: CSARVSLEQYF. The CDR3 DNA reads as TGCAGTGCTAGAGTTAGTCTCGAGCAGTACTTC.